This TCR beta chain was captured in a study of vaccination and CD4 T cells after COVID-19. With respect to this clonotype: Its antigen is still unknown.

Scientists ran DNA taken from cultured CD4+ T cells through the Oncomine TCR Beta short-read assay for sequencing. TCRdb re-called the PCR reads through MiXCR, storing one row per CDR3 protein. Of 15,000 to 20,000 distinct CDR3 sequences listed, 29% are singletons. Germline CDR1 is LNHDA and CDR2 is SQIVND (reference sequence). CDR3 size: 18 residues. Trimming removed 1 base from V and 0 bases from J, with 16 bases in between. Noted treatment: approximately nine-day PBMC culture with coronavirus spike peptide pools or control peptides (ViraFEST assay). The source is a human donor with COVID-19. The source material was cultured CD4+ T cells from blood. V and J are TRBV19 and TRBJ1-5, with a possible D match to TRBD1 (6 bases). The CDR3 reads CASSIGDRNRYSNQPQHF. As DNA, the CDR3 is TGTGCCAGTAGTATAGGTGACAGGAACCGTTATAGCAATCAGCCCCAGCATTTT.